This TCR beta chain is from a study of T cell repertoires in cytomegalovirus infection. Study conclusions and caveats: Of the TCR beta families, the public ones yielded a cumulative frequency that identified carriers of CMV plus the relevant HLA.

Using its own MiXCR run on the reads, TCRdb lists one record per CDR3 protein. Here the sample spans hundreds of thousands of distinct CDR3 sequences, about 39% being singletons. This clonotype came up a few times. Its antigen is still unknown. The CDR3 contains 12 residues. Germline loops: CDR1 SEHNR, CDR2 FQNEAQ (reference sequence). V dropped 5 bases and J dropped 8 bases, with 12 bases sitting between them. The chain is built from TRBV7-9 and TRBJ1-2; D unresolved. This receptor was taken from a human donor in good health (CMV status not recorded). Some clones in this sample may be carry-over from other donors' samples. The sequencing used cultured PBMCs, collected from culture after CMV antigen stimulation. The CDR3 here is CASSPEGFGYTF. The CDR3 DNA follows: TGTGCCAGCAGCCCCGAGGGCTTCGGCTACACCTTC. The entire variable domain, with the rest obtained from reference TRBV7-9 and TRBJ1-2, is as follows: DTGVSQNPRHKITKRGQNVTFRCDPISEHNRLYWYRQTLGQGPEFLTYFQNEAQLEKSRLLSDRFSAERPKGSFSTLEIQRTEQGDSAMYLCASSPEGFGYTFGSGTRLTVV.